The present T cell receptor (beta chain) was sequenced within a study of PD-L1 blockade in urothelial cancer (TCRdb year 2017). Describing the broader study: All patients started therapy in the mid-2010s and received atezolizumab 1,200 mg intravenously every 3 weeks. In the same patients, whole exome sequencing and RNA sequencing of pretreatment tumors were performed in addition to TCR sequencing. Durable clinical benefit was defined as progression-free survival longer than 6 months, and TCR features were also tested against progression-free and overall survival. Blood samples gave a median of 141,255 T cells and 83,000 or so unique TCRs, with a median clonality of approximately 0.08. Nine or ten patients reached durable clinical benefit, while fewer than 25 patients did not. The study was an exploratory multi-omic analysis of somatic, immune and clinical correlates of response to PD-L1 blockade with atezolizumab in urothelial cancer. TCR sequencing covered pretreatment tumor samples and matched, serially collected peripheral blood taken before and after atezolizumab treatment. About nine tenths of the roughly 29 patients were identified as males with urothelial cancer of bladder origin, and a prior smoking history was reported by 18 of 29 patients. An ECOG performance status of 0 or 1 was recorded for the patients, and 0 to 3 prior chemotherapy regimens had been received by the patients. Around 29 patients had pretreatment blood TCR-seq, roughly 25 had at least one posttreatment blood collection, and roughly 25 had tumor TCR-seq. Blood samples were analyzed at 3 weeks after treatment start (second dose) and at 6 weeks after treatment start. What the study reported, not specific to this receptor: Small sample size (n ≈ 29) and many exploratory analyses mean the results are intended to be hypothesis-generating. Patients with durable benefit showed greater expansion of tumor-associated TCR clones in peripheral blood 3 weeks after starting treatment (n ≈ 23, p = 0.022). A pretreatment peripheral blood TCR clonality below the median was linked to improved progression-free and overall survival.

Ends trimmed: V by 0 bases, J by 3 bases; bases unmatched to a gene: 4. The CDR3 sequence holds 16 residues, the cysteine and phenylalanine included. The read is trimmed to its CDR3 DNA, 48 bases read in frame from base 1. CDR1 LNHNV and CDR2 YYDKDF were looked up in the germline V gene (reference sequence). The cohort included 29 patients with locally advanced or metastatic urothelial carcinoma who were treated at Memorial Sloan Kettering on a trial protocol. Peripheral blood mononuclear cells were collected pretreatment and during treatment, with between 1 and 8 total time points obtained per patient. The Qiagen DNeasy Blood extraction kit was used to purify genomic DNA from total PBMCs and tumor samples. PBMCs were collected pretreatment and during treatment, and were isolated and stored as previously described. A note on this clone: What this receptor recognizes is not known. No qualities accompany the bases; no much larger clone lies one base away.

Synthetic TCR analog templates were spiked into each PCR so that absolute template abundance could be estimated from read counts. The immunoSEQ assay was used to amplify TCRbeta CDR3 regions from genomic DNA with bias-controlled V and J gene primers. Sequencing of rearranged TCRbeta segments was performed at approximately 20X coverage. In the authors' own workflow: Sequencing errors were corrected by clustering, and CDR3s were annotated against IMGT so that V, D and J genes could be assigned. Out-of-frame and stop-codon sequences were excluded, and only productive TCRbeta rearrangements were used in downstream analyses. Clonality was computed as one minus Shannon entropy normalized by the log of the number of unique productive sequences. Clones differing between time points or between blood and tumor were identified by Fisher's exact test with Benjamini-Hochberg correction at adjusted p below 0.01. TCRdb limited this immuneACCESS table to in-frame rearrangements with V and J called. A share of clones is missing; checked studies link under half to unresolved V genes, and the rest is unexplained. V and J calls and clone size follow that table, whereas D and trimming were derived from the DNA. The sample yields 37,000 or so clones; approximately 80% were counted once. About 17% of the sample belongs to the ten largest clones.

The source material was PBMCs, sampled around atezolizumab (anti-PD-L1) treatment. Recombination connected TRBV15 to TRBJ2-5, and 10 junctional nucleotides match TRBD1. The receptor was derived from a man aged 60 to 69 with urothelial cancer. The sequenced DNA is TGTGCCACCAGCAGAGATCTCGGGACAGGGGAAGAGACCCAGTACTTC. Its translation is CATSRDLGTGEETQYF.